The 28 T cell receptor beta chains reported below all come from one sample, sequenced in a study of OX40 agonist ivuxolimab in advanced cancers. Only in-frame clones appear in the TCRdb table, and some are missing; sequencing was by immunoSEQ multiplex PCR. The sample lists some 25,000 clones, more than 75% occurring once. The starting material was CD4+ or CD8+ T cells sorted from blood, obtained in a trial of the OX40 agonist ivuxolimab. These receptors all come from an adult with an advanced solid tumor such as melanoma, head and neck, liver or kidney cancer.

The chain joins TRBV19 to TRBJ1-2; D is unclear. The CDR3 runs 15 residues. V lost 2 bases and J lost 0, with 10 bases in between. Looked up from germline, CDR1 is LNHDA and CDR2 is SQIVND (reference sequence). The CDR3 sequence: CASSISEAANYGYTF. The CDR3 nucleotides are TGTGCCAGTAGTATATCGGAGGCGGCTAACTATGGCTACACCTTC.

In its sample, this clone ranks as medium-sized. The gene calls are TRBV6-1 and TRBJ1-5; a possible D gene is TRBD1 (5 bases). V lost 7 bases, J lost 9 bases, and 19 bases lay in between. Germline values: CDR1 MNHNS, CDR2 SASEGT. CDR3 length: 14 amino acids. The CDR3 region is CASTQGEGIRPQHF. As DNA, the CDR3 is TGTGCCAGCACCCAAGGGGAGGGTATAAGGCCCCAGCATTTT.

This chain links TRBV6-5 with TRBJ2-1; no clear D gene. V lost 0 bases to trimming and J lost 9 bases, with 9 bases between them. The germline V gene has CDR1 MNHEY and CDR2 SVGAGI. CDR3 length equals 13 residues. This CDR3 reads CASSYSSGTEQFF. In DNA form, the CDR3 reads TGTGCCAGCAGTTACTCCTCGGGCACTGAGCAGTTCTTC.

V usage is TRBV7-9 and J usage is TRBJ1-4; TRBD1 matches 12 bases. Germline V gene data show CDR1 as SEHNR and CDR2 as FQNEAQ (reference sequence). The V and J ends lost 3 bases and 8 bases, in that order; junction bases with no gene match: 10. The CDR3 length is 17 residues. In nucleotides, the CDR3 is TGTGCCAGCAGCTTGCGGGGACAGGGGGCAGAGGTCGAAAAACTGTTTTTT. Protein sequence: CASSLRGQGAEVEKLFF.

This chain connects TRBV28 to TRBJ1-5, with 10 bases that match TRBD1. The germline CDR1 and CDR2 sequences are MDHEN and SYDVKM. The CDR3 has 16 residues. V lost 1 base, J lost 3 bases, and 3 bases stayed unmatched. The CDR3 loop reads CASSLSDRGYNQPQHF. The CDR3, as DNA: TGTGCCAGCAGTTTATCGGACAGGGGGTACAATCAGCCCCAGCATTTT.

The V and J genes are TRBV19 and TRBJ2-1, with TRBD2 as a possible D gene (5 bases). The CDR3 contains 16 residues. V gave up 4 bases and J gave up 4 bases, with 17 bases separating them. Germline CDR1 and CDR2: LNHDA and SQIVND (reference sequence). CDR3 coding DNA: TGTGCCAGTAGTACCATGCTAGCAGAGATTTACAATGAGCAGTTCTTC. This codes for CASSTMLAEIYNEQFF.

The chain uses TRBV7-9 and TRBJ1-1; D uncertain. The ends were cut back, 5 bases at V and 10 bases at J, with 11 bases in the middle. Germline V gives CDR1 SEHNR, CDR2 FQNEAQ (reference sequence). CDR3 size: 11 residues. CDR3 nucleotides: TGTGCCAGCAGCGCAGACTCTGGAGCTTTCTTT. Translated, it gives CASSADSGAFF.

The rearrangement joins TRBV4-3 to TRBJ1-3; 8 bases are a match to TRBD1. The CDR3 has 16 residues. Germline assignment: CDR1 LGHNA and CDR2 YSLEER. V gave up 1 base and J gave up 0 bases; unmatched junction bases: 2. The CDR3 loop is CASSQVRGPSGNTIYF. The CDR3 coding sequence is TGCGCCAGCAGCCAAGTCAGGGGGCCCTCTGGAAACACCATATATTTT.

The chain carries TRBV9 and TRBJ2-2, with a weak D call TRBD1 (5 bases). Germline-derived CDR1 and CDR2 are SGDLS and YYNGEE. V was cut by 0 bases and J by 3 bases, with 9 bases left in between. The CDR3 extends over 15 amino acids. CDR3 in DNA: TGTGCCAGCAGCGTAGGTCCAGGGCACACCGGGGAGCTGTTTTTT. Amino acids: CASSVGPGHTGELFF.

The chain recombines TRBV29-1 with TRBJ1-4; 7 nucleotides line up with TRBD1. Germline-derived CDR1 and CDR2 are SQVTM and ANQGSEA. V dropped 7 bases and J dropped 4; count of bases not matched to a gene: 6. The CDR3 loop spans 13 amino acids. CDR3 amino acids: CSANGDSNEKLFF. As DNA, the CDR3 is TGCAGCGCTAACGGGGACAGTAATGAAAAACTGTTTTTT.

This clone has a handful of counts. The V gene is TRBV6-4, the J gene TRBJ2-1; 14 bases agree with TRBD2. With V trimmed by 5 bases and J by 5 bases, 5 bases remained unmatched. The CDR3 has 16 residues. The V gene's germline CDR1 is MRHNA and CDR2 SNTAGT. The CDR3 loop is CASSPGTSGGDNEQFF. The CDR3 DNA sequence: TGTGCCAGCAGTCCCGGGACTAGCGGGGGAGACAATGAGCAGTTCTTC.

DNA for the CDR3: TGTGCCAGCAGTTTAGCACCGTACTCTGGAAACACCATATATTTT. Protein sequence: CASSLAPYSGNTIYF. The chain links TRBV28 to TRBJ1-3; D not resolved. This CDR3 has 15 residues. Germline CDR1 MDHEN, CDR2 SYDVKM. Trimming shortened V by 2 bases and J by 0 bases, and 8 bases separated the two germline ends.

The gene calls are TRBV27 and TRBJ1-6; 9 nucleotides line up with TRBD1. Per the germline V gene, CDR1 is MNHEY and CDR2 is SMNVEV (reference sequence). CDR3 length equals 15 residues. V gave up 4 bases and J gave up 5 bases; unmatched junction bases: 3. The CDR3 sequence: CASSWDRADNSPLHF. The CDR3 bases are TGTGCCAGCAGTTGGGACAGGGCAGATAATTCACCCCTCCACTTT.

This rearrangement joins TRBV21-1 to TRBJ1-2. TRBV21-1 has pseudogene status. This CDR3 has 15 residues. The chain's CDR3 is CASSKAEEFDYGYTF. The CDR3, as DNA: TGTGCCAGCAGCAAAGCGGAGGAGTTTGACTATGGCTACACCTTC.

V gene TRBV7-2 combines with J gene TRBJ2-2; D remains ambiguous. CDR1 SGHTA and CDR2 FQGNSA come from the germline V gene. Trimming cost V 2 bases and J 9 bases, with 16 bases left between them. The CDR3 contains 15 residues. CDR3 nucleotides: TGTGCCAGCAGCTTATCGTCGGGCCTGTCGTGGGAGCTGTTTTTT. The encoded protein is CASSLSSGLSWELFF.

CDR3 DNA sequence: TGTGCCAGCAGCGTAGCGTCTGGGACGTTCTCCTACGAGCAGTACTTC. Translating gives CASSVASGTFSYEQYF. The V call is TRBV9, the J call TRBJ2-7; TRBD1 or TRBD2 may be the D gene (5 bases each). The CDR3 sequence is 16 residues long. CDR1 is SGDLS and CDR2 is YYNGEE in the germline V gene. Trimming took 0 bases from V and 0 from J, leaving 13 bases between them.

The genes are TRBV4-1 and TRBJ2-7, with 9 bases fitting TRBD2. Losses at the gene ends were 1 base for V and 3 bases for J; bases not matched to a gene: 4. Germline loops: CDR1 MGHRA, CDR2 YSYEKL. This CDR3 spans 15 amino acids. The CDR3, as DNA: TGCGCCAGCAGCCAAGCAATAGCGGGAGACTACGAGCAGTACTTC. It translates to CASSQAIAGDYEQYF.

This chain's CDR3 is CASSLVGFSGNTIYF. The CDR3 region has the DNA TGTGCCAGCAGCTTAGTAGGCTTCTCTGGAAACACCATATATTTT. The chain joins TRBV7-2 to TRBJ1-3; no clear D. Germline-derived CDR1 and CDR2 are SGHTA and FQGNSA. Trimming removed 1 base at V and 0 bases at J, with 7 bases between. This CDR3 has 15 residues.

The chain recombines TRBV4-3 with TRBJ2-1; perhaps TRBD2 as D (6 bases). Germline V lookup: CDR1 LGHNA, CDR2 YSLEER. The CDR3 consists of 18 residues. V was shortened by 2 bases and J by 2 bases, with 19 bases between the two germline ends. The DNA for the CDR3 is TGCGCCAGCAGCCAAAGTACCCCGGCGGGACTCACCTACAATGAGCAGTTCTTC. It yields the protein CASSQSTPAGLTYNEQFF.

The J gene is TRBJ2-2, the V gene TRBV5-6; D remains unclear. The germline V gene encodes CDR1 SGHDT and CDR2 YYEEEE. The CDR3 is 14 amino acids. V gave up 0 bases and J gave up 4 bases, with 7 bases separating them. The CDR3 DNA sequence: TGTGCCAGCAGCTTGGCTATTCCCACCGGGGAGCTGTTTTTT. Its protein is CASSLAIPTGELFF.

This sequence joins TRBV6-1 and TRBJ1-3; D is perhaps TRBD1 (5 bases). Germline assignment: CDR1 MNHNS and CDR2 SASEGT. Trimming took 7 bases from V and 0 from J, leaving 13 bases between them. The CDR3 has 15 residues. The CDR3 region is CASTLMGDSGNTIYF. CDR3 nucleotides: TGTGCCAGCACGTTGATGGGGGACTCTGGAAACACCATATATTTT.

The rearrangement joins TRBV27 to TRBJ2-1; the D is unclear. Germline CDR1 reads MNHEY; CDR2 reads SMNVEV (reference sequence). V lost 4 bases to trimming and J lost 9 bases, with 4 bases between them. This CDR3 comprises 10 residues. In DNA, the CDR3 is TGTGCCAGCAGTTATGTTGAGCAGTTCTTC. Its translation is CASSYVEQFF.

J is TRBJ1-5 and V is TRBV2; 11 bases are shared with TRBD1. The CDR3 extends over 14 amino acids. V lost 6 bases, J lost 6 bases, and 4 bases stayed unmatched. Germline V CDR1 and CDR2: SNHLY, FYNNEI. DNA of the CDR3: TGTGCCAGCAGATTGGACAGGGGGCCTCAGCCCCAGCATTTT. This encodes CASRLDRGPQPQHF. The complete variable domain, with remaining parts taken from reference TRBV2 and TRBJ1-5, reads EPEVTQTPSHQVTQMGQEVILRCVPISNHLYFYWYRQILGQKVEFLVSFYNNEISEKSEIFDDQFSVERPDGSNFTLKIRSTKLEDSAMYFCASRLDRGPQPQHFGDGTRLSIL.

V is TRBV5-1 and J is TRBJ1-4; weak D call: TRBD1 (6 bases). The CDR3 runs 18 residues. Trimming took off 0 bases at V and 6 bases at J, with 21 bases between the two ends. Germline CDR1 reads SGHRS; CDR2 reads YFSETQ. The DNA for the CDR3 is TGCGCCAGCAGCTTGGACCTCCATAACAGGGAGTTCGATGAAAAACTGTTTTTT. This translates into CASSLDLHNREFDEKLFF.

The rearrangement links TRBV19 to TRBJ2-7; D is unresolved. The ends were cut back, 5 bases at V and 3 bases at J, with 11 bases in the middle. The length of the CDR3 is 13 residues. From germline, CDR1 is LNHDA and CDR2 SQIVND (reference sequence). The CDR3 protein is CASSSGLGYEQYF. The CDR3 DNA reads TGTGCCAGTAGTTCGGGCCTTGGCTACGAGCAGTACTTC. The complete variable domain, with remaining parts taken from reference TRBV19 and TRBJ2-7, reads DGGITQSPKYLFRKEGQNVTLSCEQNLNHDAMYWYRQDPGQGLRLIYYSQIVNDFQKGDIAEGYSVSREKKESFPLTVTSAQKNPTAFYLCASSSGLGYEQYFGPGTRLTVT.

The chain combines TRBV27 with TRBJ1-1, with D unclear. Trimming stripped 2 bases from V and 3 bases from J, with 7 bases between. Looked up from germline, CDR1 is MNHEY and CDR2 is SMNVEV (reference sequence). This CDR3 has 13 residues. CDR3: CASSLREDTEAFF. Written as DNA, the CDR3 is TGTGCCAGCAGTTTAAGGGAGGACACTGAAGCTTTCTTT.

The chain employs TRBV7-8 and TRBJ2-5; a weak D match, TRBD2 (6 bases). The V gene's germline CDR1 is SGHVS and CDR2 FQNEAQ. V was shortened by 1 base and J by 0 bases, with 9 bases between the two germline ends. This CDR3 has 15 amino acids. The CDR3 region is CASSLEAGHQETQYF. The CDR3 DNA follows: TGTGCCAGCAGCTTAGAGGCGGGGCACCAAGAGACCCAGTACTTC. Complete variable domain (other parts from reference TRBV7-8 and TRBJ2-5): GAGVSQSPRYKVAKRGQDVALRCDPISGHVSLFWYQQALGQGPEFLTYFQNEAQLDKSGLPSDRFFAERPEGSVSTLKIQRTQQEDSAVYLCASSLEAGHQETQYFGPGTRLLVL.

This clone was observed a few times. The chain uses TRBV28 and TRBJ2-3; 7 nucleotides align to TRBD1. Germline V gives CDR1 MDHEN, CDR2 SYDVKM. The V and J ends lost 6 bases and 6 bases, in that order; junction bases with no gene match: 18. CDR3 length equals 17 residues. The CDR3 nucleotides are TGTGCCAGCAGCAGACAGGGAGCAGGCGTCGGTTCGGATACGCAGTATTTT. It specifies CASSRQGAGVGSDTQYF.